These 27 T cell receptor beta chains were sequenced from one sample in a study of T cell repertoires in cytomegalovirus infection. TCRdb re-called the reads with MiXCR, one entry per CDR3 protein. The table lists approximately 910,000 distinct CDR3 sequences, around 31% of them singletons. Their antigens remain unidentified. This material consisted of cultured CD8+ T cells from PBMCs, taken from culture after CMV antigen stimulation. The origin of the receptors is a human donor in good health (CMV status not recorded). Some clones in this sample may be carry-over from other donors' samples.

Regarding this clonotype: A much larger clone is a single base away; this may be a read error. The chain carries TRBV6-5 and TRBJ2-7; 9 bases line up with TRBD1. The germline CDR1 and CDR2 sequences are MNHEY and SVGAGI. This CDR3 comprises 15 residues. The V gene end was trimmed by 4 bases and the J gene end by 6 bases; junction bases not matched to a gene: 10. CDR3 amino acids: CASSLSGQGTIEQYF. As DNA, the CDR3 is TGTGCCAGCAGTTTGTCGGGACAGGGTACCATCGAGCAGTACTTC.

This chain uses TRBV2 with TRBJ2-1, with no clear D. The ends were cut back, 2 bases at V and 4 bases at J, with 6 bases in the middle. Germline CDR1 is SNHLY and CDR2 is FYNNEI. The CDR3 runs 13 residues. The CDR3 DNA is TGTGCCAGCAGTGAAAATCCATACAATGAGCAGTTCTTC. Its protein product is CASSENPYNEQFF.

On this clonotype itself: Its ends do not fully match the called genes, so a read error is possible. The chain is built from TRBV7-6 and TRBJ2-2, with D possibly TRBD2 on 6 matching bases. CDR3 length: 13 amino acids. Germline CDR1 and CDR2: SGHVS and FNYEAQ. The DNA for the CDR3 is TGTGCTAGCAGCTTAGCGGTGACCGGGGAGCTGTTTTTT. Amino acids: CASSLAVTGELFF. The full variable domain, in which reference TRBV7-6 and TRBJ2-2 provide the parts outside the CDR3, is GAGVSQSPRYKVTKRGQDVALRCDPISGHVSLYWYRQALGQGPEFLTYFNYEAQQDKSGLPNDRFSAERPEGSISTLTIQRTEQRDSAMYRCASSLAVTGELFFGEGSRLTVL.

This chain links TRBV12-3 or TRBV12-4 with TRBJ2-3; 10 bases are a match to TRBD2. The length of the CDR3 is 18 residues. Trimming cost V 5 bases and J 2 bases; bases outside gene matches: 13. The CDR3: CASSERQGSGGHTDTQYF. The CDR3 coding sequence is TGTGCCAGCAGTGAGCGGCAGGGTAGCGGGGGGCACACAGATACGCAGTATTTT.

The rearrangement uses TRBV14 and TRBJ2-7; 7 nucleotides align to TRBD1. Trimming cost V 4 bases and J 1 base; bases outside gene matches: 7. Germline values: CDR1 SGHDN, CDR2 FVKESK. The CDR3 runs to 15 residues. The CDR3, as DNA: TGTGCCAGCAGCCGACAGGGAAAGGTATCCTACGAGCAGTACTTC. Translated, it gives CASSRQGKVSYEQYF.

The chain combines TRBV28 with TRBJ1-5; 10 positions match TRBD1. This CDR3 has 13 amino acids. The germline CDR1 and CDR2 sequences are MDHEN and SYDVKM. Trimming at V came to 11 bases and at J to 6 bases, leaving 7 bases not matched to a gene. For the CDR3, the DNA is TGTGCCTGGGGACAGGGGCCGGGTCAGCCCCAGCATTTT. Protein: CAWGQGPGQPQHF.

This chain joins TRBV10-3 and TRBJ2-1; the match to TRBD2 covers 8 bases. The CDR3 has 16 residues. CDR1 and CDR2 (germline): ENHRY, SYGVKD. Losses at the gene ends were 0 bases for V and 5 bases for J; bases not matched to a gene: 6. This chain's CDR3 is CAISESGGGLDNEQFF. The DNA for the CDR3 is TGTGCCATCAGTGAGTCCGGCGGGGGGCTTGACAATGAGCAGTTCTTC.

Here the CDR3 reads CASSLDVGSSYEQYV. The CDR3 coding sequence is TGTGCCAGCAGCTTAGACGTAGGAAGCTCCTACGAGCAGTACGTC. This sequence joins TRBV7-9 and TRBJ2-7; D is uncertain. Trimming shortened V by 1 base and J by 0 bases, and 10 bases separated the two germline ends. The CDR3 has 15 residues. Germline CDR1 is SEHNR and CDR2 is FQNEAQ (reference sequence).

J is TRBJ2-1 and V is TRBV10-3, with 10 bases that match TRBD1. Per the germline V gene, CDR1 is ENHRY and CDR2 is SYGVKD. This CDR3 is built from 16 residues. The V segment lost 0 bases and the J segment 6 bases; nucleotides outside the gene matches: 5. The CDR3 loop reads CAISESNRQGANEQFF. CDR3 coding DNA: TGTGCCATCAGTGAGTCGAATAGACAGGGGGCCAATGAGCAGTTCTTC.

This clonotype has more than one count but fewer than ten. The J gene is TRBJ2-3, the V gene TRBV4-1, with D perhaps TRBD2 (5 bases). Deletions cut 0 bases from V and 4 bases from J, with 11 bases between. The germline V gene encodes CDR1 MGHRA and CDR2 YSYEKL. The CDR3 runs to 15 residues. The CDR3 DNA reads TGCGCCAGCAGCCAAGAAGCCTCGAGGGCAGATACGCAGTATTTT. Translated, it gives CASSQEASRADTQYF.

The chain has TRBV9 and TRBJ2-1; a weak D match, TRBD1 (7 bases). In germline, CDR1 is SGDLS, CDR2 YYNGEE. Deletions cut 4 bases from V and 6 bases from J, with 20 bases between. The CDR3 runs to 16 residues. DNA of the CDR3: TGTGCCAGCAGCCCCAGGGGGGTGGGGACGAGCAATGAGCAGTTCTTC. This translates into CASSPRGVGTSNEQFF.

This clonotype was observed once. This chain joins TRBV24-1 and TRBJ2-1; D ambiguous. The CDR3 is 15 residues long. V lost 0 bases and J lost 1, with 6 bases in between. Germline V gene lookup returns CDR1 KGHDR and CDR2 SFDVKD. CDR3 amino acids: CATSDLRQSYNEQFF. The CDR3 DNA reads as TGTGCCACCAGTGATTTGCGGCAGTCCTACAATGAGCAGTTCTTC.

There are a few counts of this clonotype. This chain links TRBV7-9 with TRBJ2-1, with D unclear. Between the trimmed V and J ends, which lost 4 bases and 8 bases, there was a span of 18 bases. There are 15 residues in the CDR3. The germline gives CDR1 SEHNR, CDR2 FQNEAQ (reference sequence). CDR3 sequence (DNA): TGTGCCAGCAGCTCAATCCGGACCCCGGTGGATGAGCAGTTCTTC. Translating it yields CASSSIRTPVDEQFF.

J is TRBJ1-2 and V is TRBV7-8; the match to TRBD1 covers 7 bases. The CDR3 has 15 residues. The trim removed 2 bases at V and 8 bases at J, leaving 11 bases unmatched. Germline CDR1 SGHVS, CDR2 FQNEAQ. The CDR3 DNA reads TGTGCCAGCAGCTTACGAGGGGGCGATGTGTCCGGCTACACCTTC. Protein product: CASSLRGGDVSGYTF.

The rearrangement uses TRBV28 and TRBJ1-1; D call uncertain. In germline, CDR1 is MDHEN, CDR2 SYDVKM. Trimming cost V 2 bases and J 0 bases, with 13 bases left between them. The CDR3 totals 16 residues. CDR3 in amino acids: CASSLDLGFMNTEAFF. CDR3 bases: TGTGCCAGCAGTTTAGATCTGGGATTCATGAACACTGAAGCTTTCTTT. Filled out from reference TRBV28 and TRBJ1-1, the complete variable domain reads DVKVTQSSRYLVKRTGEKVFLECVQDMDHENMFWYRQDPGLGLRLIYFSYDVKMKEKGDIPEGYSVSREKKERFSLILESASTNQTSMYLCASSLDLGFMNTEAFFGQGTRLTVV.

V gene TRBV7-9 combines with J gene TRBJ1-2; TRBD1 matches at 9 bases. The V gene's germline CDR1 is SEHNR and CDR2 FQNEAQ (reference sequence). The CDR3 is made up of 15 amino acids. Trimming removed 0 bases from V and 5 bases from J; junction bases left unmatched: 4. CDR3 in DNA: TGTGCCAGCAGCTTAGCACCGGACAGGGGATATGGCTACACCTTC. Protein sequence: CASSLAPDRGYGYTF.

This clonotype was seen a handful of times. The chain has TRBV12-3 or TRBV12-4 and TRBJ2-3; D not resolved. Trimming removed 4 bases from V and 8 bases from J, with 10 bases in between. This CDR3 is built from 12 residues. The CDR3 coding sequence is TGTGCCAGCAGTTACAACGGGCGTACGCAGTATTTT. This gives the protein CASSYNGRTQYF.

The V call is TRBV4-1, the J call TRBJ2-1; 10 nucleotides match TRBD2. Germline lookup yields CDR1 MGHRA and CDR2 YSYEKL. The CDR3 runs to 16 residues. V dropped 2 bases and J dropped 4; count of bases not matched to a gene: 5. The DNA for the CDR3 is TGCGCCAGCAGCCAACAGCGGGGGGGCCTTTACAATGAGCAGTTCTTC. It yields the protein CASSQQRGGLYNEQFF.

This clonotype was observed a few times. The rearrangement joins TRBV9 to TRBJ1-2; perhaps TRBD1 as D (5 bases). The CDR3 runs 10 residues. V lost 7 bases to trimming and J lost 14 bases, with 15 bases between them. Germline values: CDR1 SGDLS, CDR2 YYNGEE. The CDR3 DNA is TGTGCCAGCGCGGGGGGAAATCTAACCTTC. Amino acid sequence: CASAGGNLTF.

Worth noting for this clonotype: A read error is possible here, since a much larger clone lies one base away. The chain carries TRBV12-3 or TRBV12-4 and TRBJ2-5, with D maybe TRBD2 (6 bases). V lost 5 bases to trimming and J lost 1 base, with 14 bases between them. The CDR3 runs 15 residues. CDR3 bases: TGTGCCAGCAGTGCGATAGGGAGGACCCAAGAGACCCAGTACTTC. This sequence encodes CASSAIGRTQETQYF.

V and J are TRBV12-3 or TRBV12-4 and TRBJ2-2; D may be TRBD2 (5 bases). The CDR3 loop spans 14 amino acids. Between the trimmed V and J ends, which lost 8 bases and 4 bases, there was a span of 14 bases. The CDR3 region is CASAPGKGTGELFF. CDR3 DNA sequence: TGTGCCAGCGCCCCGGGGAAGGGCACCGGGGAGCTGTTTTTT.

This rearrangement joins TRBV7-9 to TRBJ1-1; D call uncertain. Trimming cost V 5 bases and J 8 bases, with 12 bases left between them. Germline V gene lookup returns CDR1 SEHNR and CDR2 FQNEAQ (reference sequence). The CDR3 sequence is 12 residues long. CDR3 residues: CASSAIPEEAFF. CDR3 DNA: TGTGCCAGCAGCGCCATCCCGGAAGAAGCTTTCTTT.

This clonotype appeared many times. This chain connects TRBV4-1 to TRBJ1-1, with TRBD1 matching over 10 bases. This CDR3 has 14 amino acids. The V gene's germline CDR1 is MGHRA and CDR2 YSYEKL. The V segment lost 3 bases and the J segment 4 bases; nucleotides outside the gene matches: 2. As DNA, the CDR3 is TGCGCCAGCAGCCAGGGGGACAGGGGCACTGAAGCTTTCTTT. It yields the protein CASSQGDRGTEAFF.

The chain couples TRBV12-3 or TRBV12-4 to TRBJ1-5; D gene ambiguous. The CDR3 contains 15 residues. V shed 6 bases and J shed 0 bases, with 12 bases lying between them. DNA for the CDR3: TGTGCCAGCAGAGATGTGCGGTATAGCAATCAGCCCCAGCATTTT. It codes for CASRDVRYSNQPQHF.

The V and J genes are TRBV6-1 and TRBJ2-7, with TRBD1 identical over 10 bases. The germline gives CDR1 MNHNS, CDR2 SASEGT. The CDR3 is made up of 14 amino acids. The CDR3 nucleotides read TGTGTCAGCAGTGATAGGACAGGGGGGCACGAGCAGTACGTC. It is translated as CVSSDRTGGHEQYV.

This chain uses TRBV20-1 with TRBJ2-7; D is unclear. V shed 5 bases and J shed 3 bases, with 8 bases lying between them. The CDR3 has 11 residues. Germline-derived CDR1 and CDR2 are DFQATT and SNEGSKA (reference sequence). The CDR3, as DNA: TGCAGTGCTCTGGAACGCTACGAGCAGTACGTC. This translates into CSALERYEQYV.

CDR3 coding DNA: TGTGCCAGTAGTCTCGGACAGGGCTACGGGGAGCAGTTCTTC. Amino acid sequence: CASSLGQGYGEQFF. This chain links TRBV19 with TRBJ2-1, with 8 bases fitting TRBD1. The CDR3 length is 14 residues. Looked up from germline, CDR1 is LNHDA and CDR2 is SQIVND (reference sequence). The J segment lost 10 bases and the V segment lost 5 bases, leaving 10 bases of the junction unmatched.